The 6 T cell receptor beta chains below all came from one sample that was sequenced in a study of Tregs in tolerant kidney transplant recipients. Some clones are missing from TCRdb's copy, which holds only in-frame ones; the method was immunoSEQ multiplex PCR. The table shows around 50,000 clones, with over 70% occurring only once. Sequences were obtained from CD4+ T cells from blood. All receptors come from a human donor in good health.

The chain carries TRBV5-5 and TRBJ1-5, with 10 bases matching TRBD1. In germline, CDR1 is SGHKS, CDR2 YYEKEE (reference sequence). CDR3 length: 15 amino acids. Trimming took 0 bases from V and 6 from J; bases not matched to a gene: 3. CDR3 DNA sequence: TGTGCCAGCAGCTTGGGAGGACAGGGGGGTCAGCCCCAGCATTTT. Protein sequence: CASSLGGQGGQPQHF.

The V gene is TRBV5-1, the J gene TRBJ2-2; 10 bases line up with TRBD1. The CDR3 is made up of 15 amino acids. With 7 bases clipped from V and 4 bases from J, the junction kept 7 bases outside the gene matches. CDR1 and CDR2 from the germline V gene are SGHRS and YFSETQ. The CDR3 protein is CASRGTGAITGELFF. For the CDR3, the DNA is TGCGCCAGCCGTGGGACAGGGGCTATCACCGGGGAGCTGTTTTTT.

V is TRBV4-3 and J is TRBJ2-2, with 9 bases identical to TRBD2. The CDR3 is made up of 15 amino acids. CDR1 LGHNA and CDR2 YSLEER come from the germline V gene. The trim removed 3 bases at V and 5 bases at J, leaving 4 bases unmatched. As DNA, the CDR3 is TGCGCCAGCAGCCAGAGCGGGGGGATTACCGGGGAGCTGTTTTTT. Protein sequence: CASSQSGGITGELFF.

The genes are TRBV11-3 and TRBJ1-1, with D unresolved. The CDR3 contains 12 residues. Trimming removed 1 base at V and 3 bases at J, with 3 bases between. CDR1 is SGHNT and CDR2 is YENEEA in the germline V gene. CDR3 bases: TGTGCCAGCAGCTTAGTAGACACTGAAGCTTTCTTT. Translating gives CASSLVDTEAFF.

The chain links TRBV2 to TRBJ2-7; D may be TRBD1 (6 bases). CDR1 and CDR2 (germline): SNHLY, FYNNEI. Trimming stripped 6 bases from V and 5 bases from J, with 26 bases between. The CDR3 loop spans 17 amino acids. The CDR3 nucleotides read TGTGCCAGCAGGAGCCTTCCAGTTCCAGGGGAACTCCACGAGCAGTACTTC. As protein: CASRSLPVPGELHEQYF.

This chain connects TRBV10-3 to TRBJ1-4; D uncertain. Germline-derived CDR1 and CDR2 are ENHRY and SYGVKD. V shed 0 bases and J shed 3 bases, with 14 bases lying between them. The length of the CDR3 is 17 residues. As DNA, the CDR3 is TGTGCCATCAGTGAGTCGCCGGGGAAGGGATCTAATGAAAAACTGTTTTTT. It encodes CAISESPGKGSNEKLFF.